This TCR beta chain was obtained from a study of vaccination and CD4 T cells after COVID-19. Study information: At a median approximately 72 days (range 14 to 241) after dose two, post-vaccine samples were obtained.

Notes on the study in general: The median number of SARS-CoV-2-reactive clonotypes increased from about 20 to 38, a change that did not reach significance.

Treatment denoted: roughly nine-day PBMC culture with coronavirus spike peptide pools or control peptides (ViraFEST assay). PBMC cultures, at roughly 2.2 million cells per well, received about 10 IU/ml IL-2 and around 11 ug/ml peptide pools. Concerning this clonotype: Its specificity is unknown.

The Oncomine TCR Beta short-read assay was applied to DNA of cultured CD4+ T cells. In this case, cultured CD4+ T cells provided the extracted genomic DNA. MiXCR, applied by TCRdb to the PCR reads, yields one record per CDR3 protein. The data show over 11,000 distinct CDR3 sequences, around 50% seen once. With 3 bases removed from V and 4 bases from J, the gap between germline ends came to 12 bases. The CDR3 is made up of 13 amino acids. Germline V gives CDR1 DFQATT, CDR2 SNEGSKA (reference sequence). The receptor was derived from a human donor who had recovered from COVID-19. The specimen comprised CD4+ T cells from blood, cultured in vitro, sampled before SARS-CoV-2 vaccination. The chain recombines TRBV20-1 with TRBJ1-1; tentatively, D is TRBD1 (6 bases). The CDR3 reads CSARGGAGTEAFF. CDR3 nucleotides: TGCAGTGCTAGGGGGGGCGCGGGCACTGAAGCTTTCTTT.